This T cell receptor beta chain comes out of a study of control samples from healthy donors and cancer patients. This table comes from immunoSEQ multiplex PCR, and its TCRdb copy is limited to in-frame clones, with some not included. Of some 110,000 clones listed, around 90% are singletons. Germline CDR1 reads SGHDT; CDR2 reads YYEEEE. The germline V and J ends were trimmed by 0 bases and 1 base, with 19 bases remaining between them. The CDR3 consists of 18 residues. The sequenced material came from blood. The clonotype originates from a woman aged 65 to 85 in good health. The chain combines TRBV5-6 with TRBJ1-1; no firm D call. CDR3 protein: CASSLGPGLSVANTEAFF. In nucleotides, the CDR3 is TGTGCCAGCAGCTTGGGTCCTGGGTTGAGTGTTGCGAACACTGAAGCTTTCTTT.